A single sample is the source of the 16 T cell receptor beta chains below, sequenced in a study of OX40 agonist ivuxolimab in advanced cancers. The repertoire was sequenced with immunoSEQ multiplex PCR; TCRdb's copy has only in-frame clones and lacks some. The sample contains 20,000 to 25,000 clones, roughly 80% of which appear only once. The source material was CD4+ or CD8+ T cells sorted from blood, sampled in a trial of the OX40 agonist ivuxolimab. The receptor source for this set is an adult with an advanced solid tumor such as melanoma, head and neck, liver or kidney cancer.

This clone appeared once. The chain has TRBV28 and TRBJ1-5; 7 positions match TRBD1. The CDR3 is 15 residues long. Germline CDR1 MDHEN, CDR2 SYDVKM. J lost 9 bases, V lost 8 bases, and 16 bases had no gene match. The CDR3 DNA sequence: TGTGCCAGCGGATTAACAGGGGTTGGGTTAGGGCCCCAGCATTTT. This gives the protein CASGLTGVGLGPQHF.

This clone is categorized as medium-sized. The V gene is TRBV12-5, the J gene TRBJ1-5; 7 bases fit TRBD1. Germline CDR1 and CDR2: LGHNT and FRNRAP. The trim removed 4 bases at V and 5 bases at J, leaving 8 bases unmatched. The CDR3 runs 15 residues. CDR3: CASGSTGAGDQPQHF. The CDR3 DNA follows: TGTGCTAGTGGTTCAACAGGGGCAGGGGATCAGCCCCAGCATTTT.

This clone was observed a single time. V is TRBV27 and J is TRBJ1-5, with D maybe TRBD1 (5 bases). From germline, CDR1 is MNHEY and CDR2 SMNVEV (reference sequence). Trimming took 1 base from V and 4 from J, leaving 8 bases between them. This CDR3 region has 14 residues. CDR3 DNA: TGTGCCAGCAGTTTATACGGGGCGAATCAGCCCCAGCATTTT. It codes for CASSLYGANQPQHF.

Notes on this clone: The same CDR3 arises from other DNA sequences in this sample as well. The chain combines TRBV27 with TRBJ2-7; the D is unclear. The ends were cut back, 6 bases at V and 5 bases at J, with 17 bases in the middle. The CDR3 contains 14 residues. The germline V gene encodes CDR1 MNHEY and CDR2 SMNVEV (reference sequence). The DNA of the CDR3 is TGTGCCAGCAGCTCGGACCGCCGCCTCAACGAGCAGTACTTC. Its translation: CASSSDRRLNEQYF.

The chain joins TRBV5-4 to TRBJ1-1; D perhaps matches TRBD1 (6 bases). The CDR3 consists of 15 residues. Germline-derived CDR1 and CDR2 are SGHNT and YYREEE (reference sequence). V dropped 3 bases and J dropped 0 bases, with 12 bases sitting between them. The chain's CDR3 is CASSSWTVLNTEAFF. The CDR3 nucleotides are TGTGCCAGCAGCTCATGGACAGTACTGAACACTGAAGCTTTCTTT. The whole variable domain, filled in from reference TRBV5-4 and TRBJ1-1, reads ETGVTQSPTHLIKTRGQQVTLRCSSQSGHNTVSWYQQALGQGPQFIFQYYREEENGRGNFPPRFSGLQFPNYSSELNVNALELDDSALYLCASSSWTVLNTEAFFGQGTRLTVV.

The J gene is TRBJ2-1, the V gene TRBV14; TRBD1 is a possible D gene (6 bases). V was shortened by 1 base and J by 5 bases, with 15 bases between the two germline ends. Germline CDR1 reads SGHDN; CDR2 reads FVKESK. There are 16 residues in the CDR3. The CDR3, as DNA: TGTGCCAGCAGCCAAGGACGGAGCAGGGGACACAATGAGCAGTTCTTC. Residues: CASSQGRSRGHNEQFF.

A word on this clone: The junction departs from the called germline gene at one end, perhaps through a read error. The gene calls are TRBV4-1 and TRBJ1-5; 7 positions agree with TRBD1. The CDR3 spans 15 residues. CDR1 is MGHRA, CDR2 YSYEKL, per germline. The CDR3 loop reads CAGSQDEGGDQPQHF. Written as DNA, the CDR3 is TGCGCCGGCAGCCAAGATGAAGGGGGCGATCAGCCCCAGCATTTT.

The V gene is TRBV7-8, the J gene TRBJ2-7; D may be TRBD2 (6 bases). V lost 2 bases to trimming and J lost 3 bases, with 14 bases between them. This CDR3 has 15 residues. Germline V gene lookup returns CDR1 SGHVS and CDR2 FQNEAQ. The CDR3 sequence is CASSLMAGTVYEQYF. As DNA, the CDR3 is TGTGCCAGCAGCTTAATGGCGGGGACCGTCTACGAGCAGTACTTC.

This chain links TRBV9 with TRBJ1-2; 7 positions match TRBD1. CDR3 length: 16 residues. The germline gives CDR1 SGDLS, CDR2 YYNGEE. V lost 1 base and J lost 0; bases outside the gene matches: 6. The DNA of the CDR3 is TGTGCCAGCAGCGTAACGGGGACAGACACTAACTATGGCTACACCTTC. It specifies CASSVTGTDTNYGYTF.

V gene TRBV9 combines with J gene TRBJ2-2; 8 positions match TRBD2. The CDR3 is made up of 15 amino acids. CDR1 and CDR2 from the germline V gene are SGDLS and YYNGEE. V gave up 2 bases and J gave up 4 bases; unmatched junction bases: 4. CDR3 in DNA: TGTGCCAGCAGCGTGAACGGGGGGGCCACCGGGGAGCTGTTTTTT. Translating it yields CASSVNGGATGELFF.

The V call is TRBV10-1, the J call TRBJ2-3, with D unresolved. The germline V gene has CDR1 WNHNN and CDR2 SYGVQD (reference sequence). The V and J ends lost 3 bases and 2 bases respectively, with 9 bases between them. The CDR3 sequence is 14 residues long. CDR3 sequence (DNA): TGCGCCAGCAGTGATTATGGGGTCACAGATACGCAGTATTTT. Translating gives CASSDYGVTDTQYF.

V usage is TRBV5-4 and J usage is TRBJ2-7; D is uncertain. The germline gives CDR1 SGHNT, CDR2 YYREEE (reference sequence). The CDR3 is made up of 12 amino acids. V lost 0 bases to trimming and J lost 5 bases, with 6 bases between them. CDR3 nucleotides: TGTGCCAGCAGCTTGGATGTCCACGAGCAGTACTTC. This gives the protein CASSLDVHEQYF.

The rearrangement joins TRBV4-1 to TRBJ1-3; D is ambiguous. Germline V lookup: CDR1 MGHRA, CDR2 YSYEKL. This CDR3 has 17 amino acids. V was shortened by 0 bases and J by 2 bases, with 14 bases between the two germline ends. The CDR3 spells CASSQEAPRRTGNTIYF. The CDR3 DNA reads TGCGCCAGCAGCCAAGAGGCCCCCCGGCGGACTGGAAACACCATATATTTT.

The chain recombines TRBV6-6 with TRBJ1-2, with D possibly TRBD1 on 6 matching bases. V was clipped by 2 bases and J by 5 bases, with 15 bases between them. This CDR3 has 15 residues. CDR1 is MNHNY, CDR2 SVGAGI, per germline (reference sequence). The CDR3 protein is CASSYQGFGLYGYTF. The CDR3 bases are TGTGCCAGCAGTTACCAGGGGTTCGGATTGTATGGCTACACCTTC.

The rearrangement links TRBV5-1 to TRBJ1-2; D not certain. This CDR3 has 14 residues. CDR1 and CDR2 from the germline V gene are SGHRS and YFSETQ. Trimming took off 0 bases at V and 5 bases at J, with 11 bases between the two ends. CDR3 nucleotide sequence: TGCGCCAGCAGCTTGGTGGGCGCGCGGTATGGCTACACCTTC. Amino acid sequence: CASSLVGARYGYTF.

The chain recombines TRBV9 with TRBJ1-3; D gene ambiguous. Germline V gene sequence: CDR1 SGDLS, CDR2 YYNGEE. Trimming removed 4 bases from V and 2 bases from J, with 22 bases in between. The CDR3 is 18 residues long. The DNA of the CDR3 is TGTGCCAGCAGCCCGCGGACGGGGAGTAGGAGCCCTGGAAACACCATATATTTT. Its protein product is CASSPRTGSRSPGNTIYF.